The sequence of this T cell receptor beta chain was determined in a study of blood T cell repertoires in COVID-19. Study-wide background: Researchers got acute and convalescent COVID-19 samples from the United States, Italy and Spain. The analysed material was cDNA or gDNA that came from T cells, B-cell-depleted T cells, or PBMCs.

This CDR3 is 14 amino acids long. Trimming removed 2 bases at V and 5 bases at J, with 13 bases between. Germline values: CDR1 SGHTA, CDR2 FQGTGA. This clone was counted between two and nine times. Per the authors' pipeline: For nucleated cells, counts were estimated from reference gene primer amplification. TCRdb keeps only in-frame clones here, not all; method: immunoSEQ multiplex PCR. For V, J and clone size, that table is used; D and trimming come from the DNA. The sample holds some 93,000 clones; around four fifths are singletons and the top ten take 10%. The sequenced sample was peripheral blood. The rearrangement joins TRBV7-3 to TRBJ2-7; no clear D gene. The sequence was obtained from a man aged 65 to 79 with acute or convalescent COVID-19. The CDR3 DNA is TGTGCCAGCAGCTTAGTAGGTAGTCGGGACGAGCAGTACTTC. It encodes CASSLVGSRDEQYF.